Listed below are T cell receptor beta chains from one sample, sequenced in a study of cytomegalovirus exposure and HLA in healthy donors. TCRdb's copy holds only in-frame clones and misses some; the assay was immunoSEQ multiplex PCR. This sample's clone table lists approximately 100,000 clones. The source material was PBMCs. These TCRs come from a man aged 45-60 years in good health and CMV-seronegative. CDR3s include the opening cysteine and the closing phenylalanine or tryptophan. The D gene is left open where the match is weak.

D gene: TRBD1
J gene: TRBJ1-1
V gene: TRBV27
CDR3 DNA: TGTGCCAGCAGTCCGAGGGGGCGTAGGGACACTGAAGCTTTCTTT
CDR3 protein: CASSPRGRRDTEAFF

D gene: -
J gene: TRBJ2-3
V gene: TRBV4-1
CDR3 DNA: TGCGCCAGCAGCCAAGCCACGTACGAAAGGGGTACGCAGTATTTT
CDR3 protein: CASSQATYERGTQYF

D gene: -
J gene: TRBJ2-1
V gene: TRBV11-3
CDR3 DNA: TGTGCCAGCAGCTTAGGACACATGCTCACCTACAATGAGCAGTTCTTC
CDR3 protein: CASSLGHMLTYNEQFF

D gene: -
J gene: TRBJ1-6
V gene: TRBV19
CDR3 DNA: TGTGCCAGTAGCGTTGACGGGGAAAGTTCACCCCTCCACTTT
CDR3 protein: CASSVDGESSPLHF

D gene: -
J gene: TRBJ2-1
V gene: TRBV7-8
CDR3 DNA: TGTGCCAGCAGCACCAGGGGCAATGAGCAGTTCTTC
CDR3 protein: CASSTRGNEQFF

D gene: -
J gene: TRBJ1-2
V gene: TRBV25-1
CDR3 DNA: TGTGCCAGCAGTGCTCGTGGGACAAATTCTTATGGCTACACCTTC
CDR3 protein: CASSARGTNSYGYTF

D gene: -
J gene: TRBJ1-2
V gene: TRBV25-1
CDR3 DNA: TGTGCCAGCAGTGAATTAGCGAACCTTCCCCCCTCTAACTATGGCTACACCTTC
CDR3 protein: CASSELANLPPSNYGYTF

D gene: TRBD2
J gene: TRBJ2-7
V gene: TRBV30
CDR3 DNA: TGTGCCTGGAGCCTCGGGCTGGGCCAGGGACTAGCGGCCGCGCAGTACTTC
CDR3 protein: CAWSLGLGQGLAAAQYF

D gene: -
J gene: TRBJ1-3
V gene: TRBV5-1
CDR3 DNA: TGCGCCAGCCGGGACACCCAGCACACCATATATTTT
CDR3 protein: CASRDTQHTIYF

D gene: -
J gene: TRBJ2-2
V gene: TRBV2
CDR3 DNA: TGTGCCAGCAGGGGCCGGACGGGAACCGGGGAGCTGTTTTTT
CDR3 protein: CASRGRTGTGELFF

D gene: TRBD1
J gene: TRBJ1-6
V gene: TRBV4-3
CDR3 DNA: TGCGCCAGCAGCCTTCGTCCAGGGACAGCAAATTCACCCCTCCACTTT
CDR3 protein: CASSLRPGTANSPLHF

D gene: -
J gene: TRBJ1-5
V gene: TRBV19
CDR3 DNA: TGTGCCAGTAGTATAGTCGGGGGAACTCAGCCCCAGCATTTT
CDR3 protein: CASSIVGGTQPQHF

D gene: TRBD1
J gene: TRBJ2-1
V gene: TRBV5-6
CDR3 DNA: TGTGCCAGCAGCTTGACAGGGGCCAACATCTACAATGAGCAGTTCTTC
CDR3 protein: CASSLTGANIYNEQFF

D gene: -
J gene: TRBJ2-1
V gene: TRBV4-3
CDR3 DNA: TGCGCCAGCAGCCAAGATCAAAGCGGCAGCTACAATGAGCAGTTCTTC
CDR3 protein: CASSQDQSGSYNEQFF

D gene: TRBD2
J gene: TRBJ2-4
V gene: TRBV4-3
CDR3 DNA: TGCGCCAGCAGCCAAATGACTAGCGGGAGCATTCAGTACTTC
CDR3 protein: CASSQMTSGSIQYF

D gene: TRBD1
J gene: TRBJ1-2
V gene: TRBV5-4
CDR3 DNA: TGTGCCAGCAGCCCCGAGGGGGCAAATGGCTACACCTTC
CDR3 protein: CASSPEGANGYTF

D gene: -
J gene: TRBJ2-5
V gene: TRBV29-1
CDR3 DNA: TGCAGCGGTCTCAGGGGCGAAGAGACCCAGTACTTC
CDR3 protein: CSGLRGEETQYF

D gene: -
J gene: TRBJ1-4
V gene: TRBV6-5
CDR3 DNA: TGTGCCAGCAGTTACTCTTACGGGGCAACTAATGAAAAACTGTTTTTT
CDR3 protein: CASSYSYGATNEKLFF

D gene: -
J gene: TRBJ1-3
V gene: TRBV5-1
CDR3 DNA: TGCGCCAGCAGTATGGGGGACAACTCTGGAAACACCATATATTTT
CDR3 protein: CASSMGDNSGNTIYF

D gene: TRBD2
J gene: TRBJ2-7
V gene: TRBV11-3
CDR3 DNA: TGTGCCAGCAGCCCTAGACTAGCGGGAGGGCCGAAAGACGAGCAGTACTTC
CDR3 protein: CASSPRLAGGPKDEQYF

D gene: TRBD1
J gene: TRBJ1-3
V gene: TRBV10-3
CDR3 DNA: TGTGCCATCAGGGACGGAACAGGGGGCTCCTCTGGAAACACCATATATTTT
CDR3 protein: CAIRDGTGGSSGNTIYF

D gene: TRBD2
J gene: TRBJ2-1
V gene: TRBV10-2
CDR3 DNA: TGCGCCACCAACCGGGACTACTACAATGAGCAGTTCTTC
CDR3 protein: CATNRDYYNEQFF

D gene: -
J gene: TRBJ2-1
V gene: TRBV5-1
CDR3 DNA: TGCGCCAGCAGCTTGTCCAGGGACTACAATGAGCAGTTCTTC
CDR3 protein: CASSLSRDYNEQFF

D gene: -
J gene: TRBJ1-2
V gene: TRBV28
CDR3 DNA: TGTGCCAGCAGTTCCGGGACTTTGGGTGGCTACACCTTC
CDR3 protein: CASSSGTLGGYTF

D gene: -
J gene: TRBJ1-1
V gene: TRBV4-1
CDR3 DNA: TGCGCCAGCAGCCGAACGGACAGTCGCACTGAAGCTTTCTTT
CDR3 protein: CASSRTDSRTEAFF

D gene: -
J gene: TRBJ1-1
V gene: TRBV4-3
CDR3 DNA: TGCGCCAGCAGCCAAGACCGGACAGTGGGTGCGATAGCTTTCTTT
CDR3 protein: CASSQDRTVGAIAFF

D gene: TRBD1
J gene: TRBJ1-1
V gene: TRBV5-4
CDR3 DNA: TGTGCCAGCACCCTCCAGGGGGCCGGGACTGAAGCTTTCTTT
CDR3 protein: CASTLQGAGTEAFF

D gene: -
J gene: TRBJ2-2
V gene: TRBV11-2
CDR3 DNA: TGTGCCAGCAGCGTAACCACAGGGAACACCGGGGAGCTGTTTTTT
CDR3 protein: CASSVTTGNTGELFF

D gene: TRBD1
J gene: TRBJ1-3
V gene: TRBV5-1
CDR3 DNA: TGCGCCAGCAGCTCAGGGGGTTCCCCTGGAAACACCATATATTTT
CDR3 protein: CASSSGGSPGNTIYF

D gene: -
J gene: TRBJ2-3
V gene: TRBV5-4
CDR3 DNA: TGTGCCAGCAGCTTGGCTCCGGGACTGGCGCCTCAATCGCAGTATTTT
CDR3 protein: CASSLAPGLAPQSQYF

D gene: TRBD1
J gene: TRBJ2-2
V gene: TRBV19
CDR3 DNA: TGTGCCAGTAGTACGACAGGGGAAGGCGGGGAGCTGTTTTTT
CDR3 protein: CASSTTGEGGELFF